The 7 T cell receptor beta chains reported below all come from one sample, sequenced in a study of tumor and adjacent non-tumor tissue in lung cancer. A modified ARM-PCR protocol with three rounds of nested PCR amplified TCRbeta. TCRdb re-called the multiplex PCR reads with MiXCR, one entry per CDR3 protein. The sample lists about 110,000 distinct CDR3 sequences; around 82% were seen once. The template was RNA from unsorted bulk tissue. Material for sequencing was lung tumor tissue. Every receptor here comes from a man aged 65 to 85 with non-small cell lung cancer.

This clonotype was observed at least ten times. The gene calls are TRBV20-1 and TRBJ2-7; 10 nucleotides align to TRBD2. Germline loops: CDR1 DFQATT, CDR2 SNEGSKA (reference sequence). V shed 7 bases, J shed 2 bases, and the junction held 5 bases outside the gene matches. The CDR3 length is 13 residues. CDR3 nucleotides: TGCAGTGTGCGGACTAGCGGCACCTACGAGCAGTACTTC. Translated: CSVRTSGTYEQYF.

This clonotype was observed a handful of times. Relative to the germline gene, one junction end is altered; a read error may explain this. The rearrangement uses TRBV28 and TRBJ1-2; D possibly corresponds to TRBD1 (6 bases). The germline gives CDR1 MDHEN, CDR2 SYDVKM. The CDR3 sequence is 12 residues long. In nucleotides, the CDR3 is TGTGCCAGCAGTTCGACAGGACATGGCTACACCTTT. Residues: CASSSTGHGYTF.

The rearrangement uses TRBV4-2 and TRBJ2-7; 8 bases line up with TRBD2. In germline, CDR1 is LGHNA, CDR2 YNFKEQ. This CDR3 has 14 amino acids. The CDR3 sequence: CISSRSGGPHEQYF. In DNA, the CDR3 is TGTATCAGCAGCCGATCGGGAGGGCCCCACGAGCAGTACTTC.

V is TRBV20-1 and J is TRBJ1-4, with 11 bases lining up with TRBD1. J gave up 7 bases and V 6 bases, and 16 bases lay outside the gene matches. The CDR3 is 17 residues long. Per the germline V gene, CDR1 is DFQATT and CDR2 is SNEGSKA (reference sequence). CDR3 DNA sequence: TGCAGTGCCAGTGGGACAGGGGGGTCCAACTGGAGTGAAAAACTGTTTTTT. As protein: CSASGTGGSNWSEKLFF.

About this clonotype: Compared with germline, one end of the junction differs, possibly owing to a read error. The J gene is TRBJ2-7, the V gene TRBV20-1, with a possible D match to TRBD2 (5 bases). From germline, CDR1 is DFQATT and CDR2 SNEGSKA (reference sequence). The CDR3 contains 14 residues. CDR3 protein: CSASGGLSPYEQYF. CDR3 DNA: TGCAGTGCTAGTGGAGGACTGTCCCCTTACGAGCAGTACTTT.

In regard to this clonotype: At one end the junction does not follow the germline gene, possibly because of a read error. The chain couples TRBV5-6 to TRBJ1-2, with a possible D match to TRBD1 (5 bases). Germline-derived CDR1 and CDR2 are SGHDT and YYEEEE. The CDR3 has 15 amino acids. CDR3 sequence reads: CISSRIDRANYGYTF. The CDR3 bases are TGTATCAGCAGCAGAATCGACAGAGCTAATTATGGCTACACCTTC.

To note about this clonotype: Lacking the conserved final phenylalanine or tryptophan, this CDR3 likely reflects a read error. Because the CDR3's place on the DNA is in doubt, the DNA is left out and the CDR3 is given as listed by TCRdb. The gene calls are TRBV29-1 and TRBJ1-2. Germline lookup yields CDR1 SQVTM and CDR2 ANQGSEA. Counting both end residues, the CDR3 totals 13 amino acids. CDR3 region: CSVLHTGAYGYTL.